This T cell receptor (beta chain) came from a study of cytomegalovirus exposure and HLA in healthy donors. Study-level findings and limits: Researchers reported that a few CMV-associated chains were confirmed in vitro as CMV antigen-specific. A missense DCLRE1C variant was associated with V- and J-gene trimming of TCR beta chains in a later analysis, and an independent cohort replicated the association.

This clone turned up a few times. The antigen is unknown. After removal of 2 bases from V and 10 bases from J, the junction contained 7 bases not matched to a gene. CDR3 length equals 13 residues. Per germline, CDR1 SGHDN and CDR2 FVKESK. With 60 Vbeta and 13 Jbeta primers, the PCR was carried out. The table came from immunoSEQ multiplex PCR; TCRdb's copy has only in-frame clones and leaves some out. The sample holds 150,000 to 200,000 clones, under 80% seen once. The origin of this receptor is a female donor in good health and CMV-seronegative. The chain combines TRBV14 with TRBJ1-1, with 7 positions matching TRBD1. Sequencing used PBMCs. The CDR3 sequence is CASSQQQGNGAFF. CDR3 nucleotides: TGTGCCAGCAGCCAACAACAGGGGAACGGAGCTTTCTTT.